This T cell receptor (beta chain) derives from a study of blood T cell repertoires in COVID-19. Authors' methods: Researchers report that nucleated cell counts were estimated from reference gene primer amplification. Sequencing used immunoSEQ multiplex PCR; TCRdb keeps in-frame clones, though not all of them. The V and J calls and clone size come from that table; D and trimming were worked out from the DNA. Among about 350,000 clones listed, about 90% were seen once. CDR3 length: 11 residues. The germline CDR1 and CDR2 sequences are SGHTS and YDEGEE. V was pared by 3 bases and J by 9 bases, with 7 bases between. Enrolment of Seattle patients took place during active infection, and they were followed longitudinally.

The sequence derives from a woman aged 70 to 79 with COVID-19, enrolled during active disease. The sample consisted of peripheral blood. The rearrangement links TRBV5-8 to TRBJ2-1; D not certain. The CDR3 here is CASSSEVEQFF. In DNA form, the CDR3 reads TGTGCCAGCAGCTCCGAGGTTGAGCAGTTCTTC.